This T cell receptor (beta chain) was identified in a study of T cells after yellow fever vaccination. Using its own MiXCR run on the 5' RACE reads, TCRdb lists one record per CDR3 protein. The sample consists of approximately 580,000 distinct CDR3 sequences, 17% of them appearing once. Study conclusions and caveats: Weaker in magnitude, the secondary response showed a faster peak on day 5 versus 15. Post-booster repertoires contained most primary-vaccination clones again (96% CD4, around 89% CD8).

Concerning this clonotype: What it binds is not known.

This clonotype was obtained from a man aged 18 to 35 who received the YFV17D yellow fever vaccine. Material: PBMCs, obtained more than 4 days after the first yellow fever vaccination.

Here the CDR3 reads CAISPTRRTVGTSGGEQYF. The CDR3 DNA sequence: TGTGCCATCAGCCCGACCCGGCGAACGGTGGGGACTAGCGGGGGCGAGCAGTACTTC. The rearrangement links TRBV10-3 to TRBJ2-7, with 14 bases lining up with TRBD2. With 6 bases clipped from V and 6 bases from J, the junction kept 19 bases outside the gene matches. Germline CDR1 is ENHRY and CDR2 is SYGVKD. The CDR3 sequence is 19 residues long.